These 12 T cell receptor beta chains share one sample of origin, sequenced in a study of regulatory T cells in long-lasting Graves disease. For TCR beta, libraries came from iRepertoire HTBI primers and Arm-PCR of CDR3 regions. Each CDR3 protein gets one entry after TCRdb re-called the multiplex PCR reads with MiXCR. Of 550,000 to 650,000 distinct CDR3 sequences in the sample, 16% were seen once. The time point was: newly diagnosed GD, antithyroid drugs for less than 3 months. Preparation of the TCR library used RNA extracted from PBMCs. These data were also reused for a study on T cells in Graves' hyperthyroidism and ophthalmopathy.

Sequenced here: peripheral blood mononuclear cells (PBMCs), sampled at new diagnosis, from a patient treated with antithyroid drugs. The receptors come from a man aged 18 to 30 with Graves disease.

This clonotype has only a few counts. The chain carries TRBV3-1 and TRBJ1-4; D is unclear. The CDR3 is made up of 12 amino acids. V lost 1 base and J lost 7, with 4 bases in between. Per the germline V gene, CDR1 is LGHDT and CDR2 is YNNKEL (reference sequence). Here the CDR3 reads CASSQGFEKLFF. The CDR3 DNA follows: TGTGCCAGCAGCCAAGGGTTTGAAAAACTGTTTTTT. Looking up the rest from reference TRBV3-1 and TRBJ1-4 gives the full variable domain: DTAVSQTPKYLVTQMGNDKSIKCEQNLGHDTMYWYKQDSKKFLKIMFSYNNKELIINETVPNRFSPKSPDKAHLNLHINSLELGDSAVYFCASSQGFEKLFFGSGTQLSVL.

This clonotype appeared many times. The chain joins TRBV10-3 to TRBJ2-2; the D is unclear. V lost 3 bases to trimming and J lost 1 base, with 3 bases between them. Germline V lookup: CDR1 ENHRY, CDR2 SYGVKD. This CDR3 region has 13 residues. CDR3 protein: CAISDQNTGELFF. The DNA for the CDR3 is TGTGCCATCAGTGACCAGAACACCGGGGAGCTGTTTTTT.

This clonotype was recorded at least ten times. The chain is built from TRBV12-3 or TRBV12-4 and TRBJ2-7; 14 nucleotides match TRBD2. This CDR3 comprises 15 residues. Trimming cost V 4 bases and J 6 bases; bases outside gene matches: 5. The CDR3 here is CASSWGLAGASEQYF. The CDR3 DNA is TGTGCCAGCAGTTGGGGACTAGCGGGAGCCAGCGAGCAGTACTTC.

The chain links TRBV4-1 to TRBJ2-5; 10 bases are shared with TRBD2. Trimming cost V 0 bases and J 6 bases; bases outside gene matches: 7. The CDR3 runs to 16 residues. The germline V gene has CDR1 MGHRA and CDR2 YSYEKL. The CDR3 sequence: CASSQDPSGRAKTQYF. Here the CDR3 DNA reads TGCGCCAGCAGCCAAGACCCCAGCGGGAGGGCCAAGACCCAGTACTTC.

This clonotype has ten or more counts. V usage is TRBV27 and J usage is TRBJ1-5, with no clear D. CDR1 and CDR2 from the germline V gene are MNHEY and SMNVEV (reference sequence). With 6 bases removed from V and 6 bases from J, the gap between germline ends came to 12 bases. This CDR3 region has 13 residues. CDR3 loop: CASSLLPGQPQHF. The DNA of the CDR3 is TGTGCCAGCAGCCTTCTCCCCGGTCAGCCCCAGCATTTT.

This clonotype was detected ten times or more. The gene calls are TRBV11-2 and TRBJ2-1; 12 nucleotides line up with TRBD2. The CDR3 runs 16 residues. Germline V gene sequence: CDR1 SGHAT, CDR2 FQNNGV. V shed 4 bases and J 7 bases; nucleotides not matched to a gene: 8. The CDR3 region has the DNA TGTGCCAGCAGCTCCGTGACTAGCGGGAGTGGAAATGAGCAGTTCTTC. It codes for CASSSVTSGSGNEQFF.

This clonotype has only a few counts. V gene TRBV13 combines with J gene TRBJ1-6; a weak D match, TRBD1 (5 bases). V lost 6 bases to trimming and J lost 4 bases, with 19 bases between them. The CDR3 totals 17 residues. Looked up from germline, CDR1 is PRHDT and CDR2 is FYEKMQ (reference sequence). The CDR3 coding sequence is TGTGCCAGCAGTCCCCGACGGGGGGGACGGTATAATTCACCCCTCCACTTT. This sequence encodes CASSPRRGGRYNSPLHF.

The chain carries TRBV5-1 and TRBJ2-1, with D maybe TRBD2 (7 bases). The V and J ends lost 4 bases and 5 bases respectively, with 22 bases between them. This CDR3 is 17 amino acids long. The germline CDR1 and CDR2 sequences are SGHRS and YFSETQ. DNA for the CDR3: TGCGCCAGCAGCAGGGGGGTGCAGCTAGCGGCGGACAATGAGCAGTTCTTC. Amino acid sequence: CASSRGVQLAADNEQFF.

This chain links TRBV20-1 with TRBJ2-5; a weak D match, TRBD1 (6 bases). The ends were cut back, 0 bases at V and 4 bases at J, with 21 bases in the middle. The germline gives CDR1 DFQATT, CDR2 SNEGSKA (reference sequence). The CDR3 is made up of 17 amino acids. The CDR3 is CSARDPGAQGRGETQYF. DNA for the CDR3: TGCAGTGCTAGAGATCCAGGGGCCCAAGGCCGGGGAGAGACCCAGTACTTC.

This clonotype was found a few times. The chain carries TRBV20-1 and TRBJ2-1; 10 bases are shared with TRBD2. CDR3 length: 15 amino acids. After removal of 5 bases from V and 2 bases from J, the junction contained 6 bases not matched to a gene. Germline CDR1 reads DFQATT; CDR2 reads SNEGSKA (reference sequence). DNA of the CDR3: TGCAGTGCTCCGCTCCTAGCGGGAGCCTACAATGAGCAGTTCTTC. It specifies CSAPLLAGAYNEQFF.

This clonotype was detected many times. This sequence joins TRBV6-9 and TRBJ1-1; possibly TRBD1 for D (6 bases). CDR3 length: 16 residues. CDR1 is MNHGY and CDR2 is SVAAGI in the germline V gene. The V end was cut by 3 bases, the J end by 1 base, with 15 bases between. The CDR3 nucleotides read TGTGCCAGCAGTTACCCGAGGGGGGGAGGGAACACTGAAGCTTTCTTT. This sequence encodes CASSYPRGGGNTEAFF.

The chain uses TRBV6-1 and TRBJ2-7; maybe TRBD1 (6 bases). CDR1 is MNHNS and CDR2 is SASEGT in the germline V gene. The CDR3 runs to 14 residues. Trimming shortened V by 5 bases and J by 3 bases, and 14 bases separated the two germline ends. CDR3 bases: TGTGCCAGCAGTCCCATAACAGGGTACTACGAGCAGTACTTC. Translated: CASSPITGYYEQYF.